The rows below give T cell receptor beta chains drawn from one sample of a study of cytomegalovirus exposure and HLA in healthy donors. This table comes from immunoSEQ multiplex PCR, and its TCRdb copy is limited to in-frame clones, with some not included. Of more than 85,000 clones listed, about three fifths are singletons. Sequenced material: PBMCs. These receptors were taken from a human donor in good health. Both conserved end residues are part of each CDR3. The order of the fields is clone size, D gene, J gene, V gene, CDR3 protein, CDR3 DNA. D genes are given only for firm matches. For some rows the clone size is stated as once, few or many, or as a class when expanded; others skip it.

>.|.|TRBJ1-4|TRBV19
CASSISGDVREKLFF
TGTGCCAGTAGTATAAGCGGGGACGTGCGCGAAAAACTGTTTTTT
>.|.|TRBJ2-5|TRBV5-1
CASSSGVPETQYF
TGCGCCAGCAGCTCTGGAGTTCCGGAGACCCAGTACTTC
>.|TRBD2|TRBJ2-2|TRBV30
CAWSGLAGGTRKFGELFF
TGTGCCTGGAGCGGACTAGCGGGAGGGACGAGGAAATTCGGGGAGCTGTTTTTT
>.|.|TRBJ1-5|TRBV7-8
CASSLEGLRNQPQHF
TGTGCCAGCAGCTTAGAGGGACTGCGGAATCAGCCCCAGCATTTT
>once|.|TRBJ1-5|TRBV7-9
CASSLALSGDNSNQPQHF
TGTGCCAGCAGCTTAGCGCTGTCCGGGGATAATAGCAATCAGCCCCAGCATTTT
>.|TRBD2|TRBJ2-3|TRBV4-2
CASSQVGPGTRVADTQYF
TGTGCCAGCAGCCAAGTGGGTCCCGGGACTAGGGTTGCAGATACGCAGTATTTT
>.|.|TRBJ1-1|TRBV5-1
CASRLDEGWYTEAFF
TGCGCCAGCCGCCTCGATGAGGGATGGTACACTGAAGCTTTCTTT
>.|.|TRBJ1-2|TRBV2
CASSEGRTTNYGYTF
TGTGCCAGCAGTGAAGGGAGGACTACTAACTATGGCTACACCTTC
>few|.|TRBJ2-7|TRBV30
CAWRGSGWSEQYF
TGTGCCTGGAGAGGAAGCGGGTGGAGCGAGCAGTACTTC
>few|TRBD2|TRBJ2-5|TRBV11-2
CASSPVGSGRRVGETQYF
TGTGCCAGCAGCCCGGTGGGGAGCGGGAGGCGTGTAGGGGAGACCCAGTACTTC
>few|TRBD1|TRBJ2-6|TRBV19
CASSSRDSLSVLTF
TGTGCCAGTAGTTCCCGGGACAGTCTGTCCGTCCTGACTTTC
>once|.|TRBJ1-2|TRBV27
CASSLSKALGQIYGYTF
TGTGCCAGCAGTTTATCGAAGGCGCTGGGGCAGATTTATGGCTACACCTTC
>.|.|TRBJ2-1|TRBV9
CASSVLGTIIDEQFF
TGTGCCAGCAGCGTACTTGGGACAATCATCGATGAGCAGTTCTTC
>.|TRBD1|TRBJ2-7|TRBV19
CASSMGTEFYEQYF
TGTGCCAGTAGTATGGGGACAGAATTTTACGAGCAGTACTTC
>few|.|TRBJ1-2|TRBV29-1
CSVDRGAGPLYGYTF
TGCAGCGTTGACAGGGGCGCTGGGCCTCTATATGGCTACACCTTC
>few|TRBD1|TRBJ1-2|TRBV6-5
CASSLSTGNGYTF
TGTGCCAGCAGCCTTTCGACAGGGAATGGCTACACCTTC
>.|TRBD1|TRBJ1-6|TRBV2
CASSPQGANSPLHF
TGTGCCAGCAGTCCCCAGGGGGCGAATTCACCCCTCCACTTT
>.|.|TRBJ2-7|TRBV30
CAWSVVGSSRYEQYF
TGTGCCTGGAGTGTCGTAGGGAGTAGCAGATACGAGCAGTACTTC
>.|.|TRBJ2-1|TRBV29-1
CSVDRGVWNEQFF
TGCAGCGTCGATCGGGGAGTTTGGAATGAGCAGTTCTTC
>.|.|TRBJ2-3|TRBV7-3
CASSLRPPDTQYF
TGTGCCAGCAGCCTCCGTCCCCCAGATACGCAGTATTTT
>.|.|TRBJ1-1|TRBV13
CASSRGYTEAFF
TGTGCCAGCAGCCGGGGGTACACTGAAGCTTTCTTT
>.|.|TRBJ2-7|TRBV6-6
CASSRDKLPYYEQYF
TGTGCCAGCAGCCGCGACAAGCTGCCCTACTACGAGCAGTACTTC
>.|TRBD2|TRBJ2-1|TRBV14
CASSPRSGISYNEQFF
TGTGCCAGCAGCCCCAGGAGCGGGATCTCCTACAATGAGCAGTTCTTC
>.|TRBD2|TRBJ2-1|TRBV11-2
CASSGSGNSYNEQFF
TGTGCCAGCAGCGGTAGCGGGAATTCCTACAATGAGCAGTTCTTC
>.|.|TRBJ2-1|TRBV14
CASSELAGGYNEQFF
TGTGCCAGCAGCGAGCTAGCAGGTGGTTACAATGAGCAGTTCTTC
>.|TRBD2|TRBJ2-6|TRBV5-1
CASSYRGGTSVVGANVLTF
TGCGCCAGCAGCTACCGAGGGGGGACTAGCGTGGTTGGGGCCAACGTCCTGACTTTC
>.|.|TRBJ2-1|TRBV6-6
CASSARGSYNEQFF
TGTGCCAGCAGTGCCCGCGGATCCTACAATGAGCAGTTCTTC
>.|.|TRBJ2-7|TRBV28
CASSLNGVSEQYF
TGTGCCAGCAGCCTCAACGGGGTGAGCGAGCAGTACTTC
>.|TRBD1|TRBJ2-1|TRBV27
CASSPTRGLNEQFF
TGTGCCAGCAGTCCTACGAGGGGGCTCAATGAGCAGTTCTTC
>few|TRBD2|TRBJ2-7|TRBV7-9
CASSSMGLAGDEQYF
TGTGCCAGCAGCTCTATGGGACTAGCGGGAGACGAGCAGTACTTC
>.|.|TRBJ1-6|TRBV5-1
CASSFGKGGSPLHF
TGCGCCAGCAGCTTCGGGAAAGGCGGTTCACCCCTCCACTTT
>.|.|TRBJ2-3|TRBV29-1
CSFLQSADTQYF
TGCAGCTTCCTACAGTCGGCAGATACGCAGTATTTT